The 3 T cell receptor beta chains reported below all come from one sample, sequenced in a study of control samples from healthy donors and cancer patients. Assay: immunoSEQ multiplex PCR; the TCRdb copy retains only in-frame clones and omits some. The sample shows about 140,000 clones, roughly 89% of them seen only once. The sequenced sample was blood. These receptors originate from a man aged 18-30 years in good health.

The V gene is TRBV2, the J gene TRBJ1-4; D remains unclear. Germline V gene sequence: CDR1 SNHLY, CDR2 FYNNEI. The germline V and J ends were trimmed by 4 bases and 7 bases, with 13 bases remaining between them. The CDR3 has 14 residues. CDR3 DNA: TGTGCCAGCAGTGTGACATCGCGTTTTGAAAAACTGTTTTTT. Amino acids: CASSVTSRFEKLFF. The whole variable domain, remainder taken from reference TRBV2 and TRBJ1-4, is EPEVTQTPSHQVTQMGQEVILRCVPISNHLYFYWYRQILGQKVEFLVSFYNNEISEKSEIFDDQFSVERPDGSNFTLKIRSTKLEDSAMYFCASSVTSRFEKLFFGSGTQLSVL.

This clone has only one observation. The rearrangement joins TRBV3-1 (or the pseudogene TRBV3-2) to TRBJ1-1; D gene ambiguous. Trimming cost V 6 bases and J 1 base, with 3 bases left between them. The germline V gene has CDR1 LGHDT and CDR2 YNNKEL (reference sequence). The CDR3 runs to 11 residues. CDR3 coding DNA: TGTGCCAGCAGGTCGAACACTGAAGCTTTCTTT. As protein: CASRSNTEAFF.

The V gene is TRBV15, the J gene TRBJ1-4; D is unresolved. Germline CDR1 reads LNHNV; CDR2 reads YYDKDF (reference sequence). V lost 2 bases, J lost 0 bases, and 7 bases lay in between. The CDR3 is 15 residues long. CDR3 nucleotides: TGTGCCACCAGCAGATACACTGCAACTAATGAAAAACTGTTTTTT. It codes for CATSRYTATNEKLFF. The full variable domain, with the rest looked up from reference TRBV15 and TRBJ1-4, is DAMVIQNPRYQVTQFGKPVTLSCSQTLNHNVMYWYQQKSSQAPKLLFHYYDKDFNNEADTPDNFQSRRPNTSFCFLDIRSPGLGDTAMYLCATSRYTATNEKLFFGSGTQLSVL.